This T cell receptor beta chain was obtained from a study of Graves' ophthalmopathy and Graves' hyperthyroidism. This CDR3 comprises 17 residues. Germline-derived CDR1 and CDR2 are ENHRY and SYGVKD. The germline V and J ends were trimmed by 0 bases and 4 bases, with 16 bases remaining between them. Transcripts of RNA were the source for amplifying TCR beta CDR3 regions. The workflow started with a first-round RT-PCR run with HTBI primers and then moved on to a second-round multiplex PCR. Using its own MiXCR run on the multiplex PCR reads, TCRdb lists one record per CDR3 protein. Of some 39,000 distinct CDR3 sequences detected, about half appear once; the ten largest clones hold 20% to 30%. This clonotype was counted at least ten times. Someone took the PBMCs out of 10 ml of fresh peripheral blood.

The chain is built from TRBV10-3 and TRBJ1-5, with no clear D. The clonotype was recovered from an adult woman with stable Graves' hyperthyroidism. Sequences were obtained from peripheral blood. Here the CDR3 DNA reads TGTGCCATCAGTGAGTCGATCTTTGGGTCCCAAAATCAGCCCCAGCATTTT. Encoded protein: CAISESIFGSQNQPQHF.